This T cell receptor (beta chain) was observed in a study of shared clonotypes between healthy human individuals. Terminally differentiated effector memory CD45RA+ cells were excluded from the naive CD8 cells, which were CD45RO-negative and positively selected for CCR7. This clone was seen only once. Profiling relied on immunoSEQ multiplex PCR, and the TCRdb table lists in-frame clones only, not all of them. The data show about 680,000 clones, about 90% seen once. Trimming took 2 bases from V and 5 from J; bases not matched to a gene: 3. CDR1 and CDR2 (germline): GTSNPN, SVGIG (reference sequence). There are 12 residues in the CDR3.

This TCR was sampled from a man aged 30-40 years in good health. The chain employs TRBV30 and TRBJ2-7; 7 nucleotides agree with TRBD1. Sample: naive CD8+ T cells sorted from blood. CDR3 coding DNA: TGTGCCTGGAGTAGGGGGACAGACGAGCAGTACTTC. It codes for CAWSRGTDEQYF.